Described below is a single T cell receptor beta chain sequence and its context. The sample belongs to a study of cytomegalovirus exposure and HLA in healthy donors. The germline CDR1 and CDR2 sequences are KGHSH and LQKENI. The CDR3 is 19 amino acids. Germline trimming cut 3 bases from V and 3 bases from J; bases unmatched to any gene: 17. PCR was performed using 60 Vbeta and 13 Jbeta primers. Sequencing was performed with immunoSEQ multiplex PCR; in TCRdb, only in-frame clones are kept and a portion is missing. The sample shows under 200,000 clones, around 82% of them seen only once. Sequencing was performed on PBMCs. The source is a woman in her 30s in good health and CMV-seropositive. The chain uses TRBV18 and TRBJ2-7; TRBD1 aligns across 10 bases. The DNA for the CDR3 is TGTGCCAGCTCACCTACGACAGGGGGCAATAGTAGGGGTAACTACGAGCAGTACTTC. Translated, it gives CASSPTTGGNSRGNYEQYF.